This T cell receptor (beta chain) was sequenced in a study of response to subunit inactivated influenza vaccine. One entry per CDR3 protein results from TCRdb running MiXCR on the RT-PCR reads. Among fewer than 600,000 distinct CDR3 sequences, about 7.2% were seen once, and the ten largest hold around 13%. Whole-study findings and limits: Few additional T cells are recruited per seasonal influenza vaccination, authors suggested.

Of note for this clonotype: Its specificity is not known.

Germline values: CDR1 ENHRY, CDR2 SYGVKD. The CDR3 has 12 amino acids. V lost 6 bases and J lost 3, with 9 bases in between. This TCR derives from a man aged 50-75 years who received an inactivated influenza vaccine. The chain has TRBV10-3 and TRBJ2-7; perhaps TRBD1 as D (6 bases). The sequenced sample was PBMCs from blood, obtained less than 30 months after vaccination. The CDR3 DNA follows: TGTGCCATCAGGGCAGGGGACTACGAGCAGTACTTC. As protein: CAIRAGDYEQYF.